Following are 31 T cell receptor beta chains from one sample sequenced in a study of cytomegalovirus exposure and HLA in healthy donors. Primers included in the PCR were 60 Vbeta and 13 Jbeta primers. Profiled with immunoSEQ multiplex PCR; TCRdb holds only in-frame clones, not every one. The sample includes over 100,000 clones, 55% to 75% of them seen just once. The source material was PBMCs. The source of these receptors is a man aged 30 to 39 in good health and CMV-seropositive.

The chain links TRBV7-2 to TRBJ1-3, with 7 bases aligning to TRBD1. The CDR3 sequence is 15 residues long. Germline V gene sequence: CDR1 SGHTA, CDR2 FQGNSA. V shed 5 bases, J shed 3 bases, and the junction held 7 bases outside the gene matches. The CDR3 sequence: CASSPQGDSGNTIYF. DNA for the CDR3: TGTGCCAGCAGCCCCCAGGGGGACAGTGGAAACACCATATATTTT.

This chain links TRBV2 with TRBJ1-6; D possibly corresponds to TRBD1 (5 bases). V was clipped by 7 bases and J by 2 bases, with 12 bases between them. The CDR3 is 15 residues long. CDR1 is SNHLY and CDR2 is FYNNEI in the germline V gene. CDR3 nucleotide sequence: TGTGCCAGCATAGGGGAGGTCACCTATAATTCACCCCTCCACTTT. Its protein product is CASIGEVTYNSPLHF.

This clone was counted between two and nine times. This sequence joins TRBV7-2 and TRBJ1-2; tentatively, D is TRBD1 (6 bases). The CDR3 is made up of 15 amino acids. The germline V and J ends were trimmed by 2 bases and 13 bases, with 23 bases remaining between them. Germline loops: CDR1 SGHTA, CDR2 FQGNSA. The DNA of the CDR3 is TGTGCCAGCAGCTTATTTGATGGACAGAACTCTAACGTCACCTTC. Amino acids: CASSLFDGQNSNVTF.

J is TRBJ1-1 and V is TRBV7-9, with 7 bases lining up with TRBD1. This CDR3 comprises 15 residues. Germline CDR1 reads SEHNR; CDR2 reads FQNEAQ (reference sequence). The trim removed 5 bases at V and 6 bases at J, leaving 12 bases unmatched. CDR3 in amino acids: CASSTGGGASPEAFF. The CDR3, as DNA: TGTGCCAGCAGCACAGGAGGGGGCGCGTCTCCTGAAGCTTTCTTT.

The chain is built from TRBV4-1 and TRBJ2-1; 10 positions agree with TRBD1. The germline V gene has CDR1 MGHRA and CDR2 YSYEKL. This CDR3 is built from 16 residues. The trim removed 4 bases at V and 7 bases at J, leaving 10 bases unmatched. Here the CDR3 reads CASSRGTGTGVNEQFF. For the CDR3, the DNA is TGCGCCAGCAGCCGGGGGACCGGGACAGGGGTTAATGAGCAGTTCTTC.

The chain links TRBV19 to TRBJ2-5; D gene ambiguous. This CDR3 is built from 14 residues. V gave up 3 bases and J gave up 4 bases, with 12 bases separating them. The V gene's germline CDR1 is LNHDA and CDR2 SQIVND (reference sequence). CDR3 DNA sequence: TGTGCCAGTAGTATTTTTGGAACGGGAGAGACCCAGTACTTC. Residues: CASSIFGTGETQYF.

The chain employs TRBV5-6 and TRBJ2-6, with a possible D match to TRBD1 (5 bases). This CDR3 region has 15 residues. From germline, CDR1 is SGHDT and CDR2 YYEEEE. V was cut by 8 bases and J by 0 bases, with 12 bases left in between. The CDR3 reads CASARVSSGANVLTF. CDR3 nucleotides: TGTGCCAGTGCCAGGGTCTCCTCTGGGGCCAACGTCCTGACTTTC. Drawing the rest from reference TRBV5-6 and TRBJ2-6, the complete variable domain is DAGVTQSPTHLIKTRGQQVTLRCSPKSGHDTVSWYQQALGQGPQFIFQYYEEEERQRGNFPDRFSGHQFPNYSSELNVNALLLGDSALYLCASARVSSGANVLTFGAGSRLTVL.

The rearrangement links TRBV6-5 to TRBJ2-1, with a possible D match to TRBD2 (6 bases). Germline V gene lookup returns CDR1 MNHEY and CDR2 SVGAGI. Deletions cut 6 bases from V and 4 bases from J, with 16 bases between. The CDR3 spans 15 residues. The CDR3 bases are TGTGCCAGCAGCCAGGGCCGCGGGACTTACAATGAGCAGTTCTTC. Translated: CASSQGRGTYNEQFF.

The chain is built from TRBV5-8 and TRBJ2-6, with D possibly being TRBD1 (8 bases). With 4 bases removed from V and 2 bases from J, the gap between germline ends came to 16 bases. CDR1 is SGHTS, CDR2 YDEGEE, per germline. The CDR3 totals 17 residues. The CDR3 DNA sequence: TGTGCCAGCAGCAAACAGGGGGGGAGGCCTGGGGCCAACGTCCTGACTTTC. Translation gives CASSKQGGRPGANVLTF.

This clone was recorded once. The J gene is TRBJ1-2, the V gene TRBV5-6; weak D call: TRBD1 (6 bases). Germline-derived CDR1 and CDR2 are SGHDT and YYEEEE. Trimming removed 5 bases from V and 5 bases from J, with 19 bases in between. The CDR3 runs to 15 residues. CDR3 in amino acids: CASSITGYDRYGYTF. DNA for the CDR3: TGTGCCAGCAGTATTACAGGGTACGATCGGTATGGCTACACCTTC.

V gene TRBV5-1 combines with J gene TRBJ2-2; tentative D call: TRBD1 (6 bases). The germline V gene encodes CDR1 SGHRS and CDR2 YFSETQ. V was shortened by 0 bases and J by 4 bases, with 10 bases between the two germline ends. This CDR3 comprises 15 residues. The CDR3 sequence: CASSLVGGRTGELFF. CDR3 nucleotide sequence: TGCGCCAGCAGCTTGGTAGGGGGACGCACCGGGGAGCTGTTTTTT.

This chain joins TRBV7-3 and TRBJ1-1, with 7 bases lining up with TRBD1. The CDR3 runs 15 residues. Per germline, CDR1 SGHTA and CDR2 FQGTGA. Unmatched junction bases numbered 5, after V lost 0 bases and J lost 4 bases. The CDR3 sequence is CASSLTEGAGTEAFF. CDR3 in DNA: TGTGCCAGCAGCTTAACCGAGGGGGCAGGCACTGAAGCTTTCTTT.

The chain joins TRBV7-3 to TRBJ2-1, with D perhaps matching TRBD2 (6 bases). Between the trimmed V and J ends, which lost 1 base and 4 bases, there was a span of 11 bases. CDR1 and CDR2 (germline): SGHTA, FQGTGA. The CDR3 loop spans 15 amino acids. As DNA, the CDR3 is TGTGCCAGCAGCTTAAACCCAGGGAGGTACAATGAGCAGTTCTTC. Translating it yields CASSLNPGRYNEQFF.

The rearrangement uses TRBV4-3 and TRBJ2-3, with D perhaps TRBD1 (5 bases). CDR3 length: 15 residues. Germline V CDR1 and CDR2: LGHNA, YSLEER. Trimming removed 1 base from V and 4 bases from J, with 12 bases in between. CDR3 sequence (DNA): TGCGCCAGCAGCCAAGGTCCCCTGGGGCCAGATACGCAGTATTTT. Its protein is CASSQGPLGPDTQYF.

The rearrangement joins TRBV27 to TRBJ2-1, with 10 positions matching TRBD1. With 4 bases clipped from V and 6 bases from J, the junction kept 3 bases outside the gene matches. The length of the CDR3 is 14 residues. CDR1 and CDR2 from the germline V gene are MNHEY and SMNVEV (reference sequence). The CDR3 DNA is TGTGCCAGCAGTTGGGGGACAGGGGTCAATGAGCAGTTCTTC. Amino acids: CASSWGTGVNEQFF.

The chain links TRBV2 to TRBJ2-2; maybe TRBD1 (5 bases). CDR1 and CDR2 from the germline V gene are SNHLY and FYNNEI. There are 15 residues in the CDR3. Between the trimmed V and J ends, which lost 2 bases and 4 bases, there was a span of 11 bases. This chain's CDR3 is CASSERTTGTGELFF. CDR3 DNA: TGTGCCAGCAGTGAAAGGACAACCGGCACCGGGGAGCTGTTTTTT.

The sample holds one count of this clone. The chain combines TRBV5-1 with TRBJ2-6, with D tentatively TRBD2 (5 bases). This CDR3 has 18 amino acids. Germline CDR1 SGHRS, CDR2 YFSETQ. The V and J ends lost 0 bases and 0 bases respectively, with 13 bases between them. CDR3 protein: CASSLVPGRISGANVLTF. Here the CDR3 DNA reads TGCGCCAGCAGCTTGGTCCCGGGAAGGATCTCTGGGGCCAACGTCCTGACTTTC. The entire variable domain, with the rest obtained from reference TRBV5-1 and TRBJ2-6, is as follows: KAGVTQTPRYLIKTRGQQVTLSCSPISGHRSVSWYQQTPGQGLQFLFEYFSETQRNKGNFPGRFSGRQFSNSRSEMNVSTLELGDSALYLCASSLVPGRISGANVLTFGAGSRLTVL.

In this sample, this clone turned up once. The chain joins TRBV2 to TRBJ1-1; D gene ambiguous. Germline assignment: CDR1 SNHLY and CDR2 FYNNEI. Trimming cost V 6 bases and J 3 bases, with 8 bases left between them. This CDR3 is built from 12 residues. CDR3 residues: CASRSPDTEAFF. For the CDR3, the DNA is TGTGCCAGCAGGTCCCCGGACACTGAAGCTTTCTTT.

The gene calls are TRBV4-2 and TRBJ1-1, with D tentatively TRBD1 (6 bases). This CDR3 has 18 residues. Between the trimmed V and J ends, which lost 1 base and 0 bases, there was a span of 18 bases. Per germline, CDR1 LGHNA and CDR2 YNFKEQ. CDR3 in amino acids: CASSQAVGGQRLNTEAFF. CDR3 in DNA: TGTGCCAGCAGCCAAGCGGTAGGCGGACAGCGACTGAACACTGAAGCTTTCTTT.

The chain joins TRBV6-6 to TRBJ2-3; 12 bases match TRBD1. This CDR3 is built from 16 residues. Germline CDR1 and CDR2: MNHNY and SVGAGI (reference sequence). The junction had 7 bases not matched to a gene; V was cut back by 7 bases and J by 2 bases. This CDR3 is CASTLTGQGATDTQYF. The CDR3 region has the DNA TGTGCCAGCACCCTAACGGGACAGGGGGCCACAGATACGCAGTATTTT.

The chain joins TRBV7-3 to TRBJ2-2, with a tentative D call TRBD2 (6 bases). V was trimmed by 5 bases and J by 8 bases, leaving 12 bases between them. CDR3 size: 13 residues. Germline-derived CDR1 and CDR2 are SGHTA and FQGTGA. The CDR3 region has the DNA TGTGCCAGCAGCCGACTAGGGGTTGGGGAGCTGTTTTTT. This encodes CASSRLGVGELFF.

V is TRBV15 and J is TRBJ2-2; TRBD1 matches at 7 bases. From germline, CDR1 is LNHNV and CDR2 YYDKDF (reference sequence). V was clipped by 3 bases and J by 1 base; unmatched bases: 5. The CDR3 covers 16 residues. The CDR3 nucleotides are TGTGCCACCAGCAGTCTGAGGACAGGGAACACCGGGGAGCTGTTTTTT. As protein: CATSSLRTGNTGELFF.

The chain couples TRBV11-2 to TRBJ2-7; maybe TRBD1 (6 bases). The germline V gene has CDR1 SGHAT and CDR2 FQNNGV. The CDR3 is 15 residues long. V was shortened by 0 bases and J by 3 bases, with 12 bases between the two germline ends. The CDR3 region has the DNA TGTGCCAGCAGCTTAGATATGGGACACAACTACGAGCAGTACGTC. Protein: CASSLDMGHNYEQYV.

This rearrangement joins TRBV5-1 to TRBJ2-5; 11 bases are shared with TRBD2. This CDR3 is built from 21 residues. Per germline, CDR1 SGHRS and CDR2 YFSETQ. V shed 4 bases, J shed 5 bases, and the junction held 25 bases outside the gene matches. CDR3 nucleotide sequence: TGCGCCAGCAGCCGCGAACCATTGAGGGCTAGCGGGAGGTCCGTGGGCGAGACCCAGTACTTC. Protein sequence: CASSREPLRASGRSVGETQYF.

The chain couples TRBV29-1 to TRBJ1-1, with D perhaps matching TRBD1 (6 bases). This CDR3 region has 12 residues. Germline CDR1 is SQVTM and CDR2 is ANQGSEA. Trimming took 7 bases from V and 0 from J, leaving 9 bases between them. The chain's CDR3 is CSGGPVNTEAFF. CDR3 coding DNA: TGCAGCGGGGGGCCCGTGAACACTGAAGCTTTCTTT. Supplemented by reference TRBV29-1 and TRBJ1-1, the full variable domain reads SAVISQKPSRDICQRGTSLTIQCQVDSQVTMMFWYRQQPGQSLTLIATANQGSEATYESGFVIDKFPISRPNLTFSTLTVSNMSPEDSSIYLCSGGPVNTEAFFGQGTRLTVV.

The chain uses TRBV6-6 and TRBJ2-2, with a possible D match to TRBD1 (5 bases). Looked up from germline, CDR1 is MNHNY and CDR2 is SVGAGI (reference sequence). CDR3 length: 15 residues. V was trimmed by 4 bases and J by 4 bases, leaving 13 bases between them. The CDR3 protein is CASSLGDWSTGELFF. Here the CDR3 DNA reads TGTGCCAGCAGTTTAGGGGATTGGAGCACCGGGGAGCTGTTTTTT.

This clone was seen a few times. V and J are TRBV5-1 and TRBJ2-3; D gene unclear. This CDR3 comprises 12 residues. Trimming left V 3 bases short and J 2 bases short, with 4 bases between. In germline, CDR1 is SGHRS, CDR2 YFSETQ. The CDR3 sequence is CASSSTTDTQYF. The CDR3 DNA reads TGCGCCAGCAGCTCTACCACAGATACGCAGTATTTT.

The rearrangement uses TRBV5-4 and TRBJ2-3; 12 positions match TRBD2. The CDR3 covers 15 residues. CDR1 is SGHNT and CDR2 is YYREEE in the germline V gene (reference sequence). Trimming at V came to 0 bases and at J to 5 bases, leaving 1 base not matched to a gene. CDR3 in amino acids: CASSLGLAGEDTQYF. The CDR3 DNA follows: TGTGCCAGCAGCTTGGGACTAGCGGGAGAAGATACGCAGTATTTT.

This clone turned up a few times. The chain has TRBV19 and TRBJ1-3; D is undetermined. Germline CDR1 LNHDA, CDR2 SQIVND (reference sequence). The CDR3 spans 14 residues. The V and J ends lost 8 bases and 3 bases respectively, with 14 bases between them. CDR3 region: CASSPGWFGNTIYF. CDR3 in DNA: TGTGCCAGTTCCCCGGGTTGGTTTGGAAACACCATATATTTT. Based on the CDR3 plus reference TRBV19 and TRBJ1-3, the full variable domain is DGGITQSPKYLFRKEGQNVTLSCEQNLNHDAMYWYRQDPGQGLRLIYYSQIVNDFQKGDIAEGYSVSREKKESFPLTVTSAQKNPTAFYLCASSPGWFGNTIYFGEGSWLTVV.

J is TRBJ1-2 and V is TRBV11-3; 7 bases line up with TRBD1. V shed 1 base, J shed 6 bases, and the junction held 8 bases outside the gene matches. CDR3 length equals 15 residues. Germline CDR1 and CDR2: SGHNT and YENEEA. CDR3 sequence (DNA): TGTGCCAGCAGCTTAGGCGACAGGGCGTGGAATGGCTACACCTTC. It codes for CASSLGDRAWNGYTF.

A single count supports this clone. The chain has TRBV10-3 and TRBJ2-7, with D perhaps matching TRBD2 (5 bases). The CDR3 covers 12 residues. The V gene's germline CDR1 is ENHRY and CDR2 SYGVKD. Trimming took off 8 bases at V and 3 bases at J, with 11 bases between the two ends. CDR3 protein: CAIDGGRYEQYF. In DNA, the CDR3 is TGTGCCATCGATGGAGGCCGCTACGAGCAGTACTTC.